A few counts support the clone carrying this T cell receptor beta chain. Method: immunoSEQ multiplex PCR; TCRdb's copy keeps in-frame clones and lacks some. Of some 89,000 clones in the sample, about 80% are singletons; the top ten hold under 2%. The record originates from a study of OX40 agonist ivuxolimab in advanced cancers. The receptor was derived from an adult with an advanced solid tumor such as melanoma, head and neck, liver or kidney cancer. Sample: CD4+ or CD8+ T cells sorted from blood, taken in a trial of the OX40 agonist ivuxolimab.

CDR3 in amino acids: CASSYDLGFVGGISYEQYF. CDR3 sequence (DNA): TGTGCCAGCAGTTACGACCTGGGTTTTGTCGGCGGGATCTCCTACGAGCAGTACTTC. V is TRBV28 and J is TRBJ2-7; TRBD2 might be the D (6 bases). The germline gives CDR1 MDHEN, CDR2 SYDVKM. Trimming took 4 bases from V and 0 from J, leaving 25 bases between them. The CDR3 runs to 19 residues.